Below, 2 T cell receptor beta chains from the same sample are listed, as sequenced in a study of CD8+CD57+ T cells in acquired aplastic anemia. The authors sequenced patients whose flow cytometry had shown CD8+CD57+ cell expansion. CDR3 and TCR beta VDJ profiling relied on genomic DNA as the template. TCRdb itself ran the reads through MiXCR, one entry per CDR3 protein. The sample carries some 150,000 distinct CDR3 sequences, 47% recorded once. The specimen was sorted CD4+, CD8+, or CD8+CD57+ T cells (not recorded which) from PBMCs. These receptors came from a human donor with aplastic anemia.

CDR3 protein: CASSITSGPNEQFF. The CDR3 bases are TGTGCCAGTAGTATTACCTCGGGCCCCAATGAGCAGTTCTTC. This chain links TRBV19 with TRBJ2-1; D not certain. The CDR3 loop spans 14 amino acids. The V gene lost 3 bases and the J gene lost 6 bases, with 12 bases spanning the gap. CDR1 is LNHDA, CDR2 SQIVND, per germline (reference sequence).

As for this clonotype: This may be a read error: a much more frequent sequence differs by one nucleotide. The chain joins TRBV5-3 to TRBJ2-5; perhaps TRBD1 as D (5 bases). TRBV5-3 is an open reading frame, and its role is uncertain. The CDR3 consists of 13 residues. In nucleotides, the CDR3 is TGTGCCAGCAGCTTGAGACAGAACAATGAGCAGTACTTC. It codes for CASSLRQNNEQYF.